Following are 14 T cell receptor beta chains from one sample sequenced in a study of cytomegalovirus exposure and HLA in healthy donors. The method was immunoSEQ multiplex PCR; TCRdb's version includes in-frame clones alone and lacks a portion of them. The profile shows tens of thousands of clones, approximately 96% of them singletons. The sample comprised PBMCs. The receptors were gathered from a woman under 30 in good health and CMV-seronegative.

This clone came up once. The chain joins TRBV7-9 to TRBJ2-7; the D gene is possibly TRBD2 (5 bases). The CDR3 sequence is 15 residues long. Looked up from germline, CDR1 is SEHNR and CDR2 is FQNEAQ (reference sequence). Between the trimmed V and J ends, which lost 2 bases and 4 bases, there was a span of 15 bases. CDR3 sequence reads: CASSLLSGVRYEQYF. In nucleotides, the CDR3 is TGTGCCAGCAGCTTACTCTCCGGGGTTCGGTACGAGCAGTACTTC.

This clone was recorded once. The chain is built from TRBV6-1 and TRBJ2-7, with 10 bases fitting TRBD1. The ends lost 6 bases at V and 5 bases at J; junction bases unmatched: 4. From germline, CDR1 is MNHNS and CDR2 SASEGT. The CDR3 spans 13 residues. The CDR3 spells CASSWDRGHEQYF. The CDR3, as DNA: TGTGCCAGCAGCTGGGACAGGGGCCACGAGCAGTACTTC.

This clone has a single count. This chain uses TRBV13 with TRBJ1-1; 10 bases fit TRBD1. Trimming cost V 5 bases and J 8 bases; bases outside gene matches: 11. The CDR3 contains 15 residues. Germline V gene sequence: CDR1 PRHDT, CDR2 FYEKMQ (reference sequence). The CDR3 is CASSDRGPFAEEAFF. The CDR3 coding sequence is TGTGCCAGCAGCGACAGGGGGCCCTTTGCTGAAGAAGCTTTCTTT. The variable domain in full, with the rest retrieved from reference TRBV13 and TRBJ1-1, is AAGVIQSPRHLIKEKRETATLKCYPIPRHDTVYWYQQGPGQDPQFLISFYEKMQSDKGSIPDRFSAQQFSDYHSELNMSSLELGDSALYFCASSDRGPFAEEAFFGQGTRLTVV.

This clone has only one observation. The V and J genes are TRBV11-3 and TRBJ2-7; D possibly corresponds to TRBD2 (6 bases). Germline CDR1 SGHNT, CDR2 YENEEA. V was cut by 3 bases and J by 0 bases, with 6 bases left in between. The CDR3 has 13 amino acids. The CDR3 is CASSLEGSYEQYF. CDR3 in DNA: TGTGCCAGCAGCTTGGAGGGCTCCTACGAGCAGTACTTC.

In its sample, this clone was seen once. The chain joins TRBV27 to TRBJ2-5; possible D gene TRBD1, 5 bases. The CDR3 loop spans 13 amino acids. Germline values: CDR1 MNHEY, CDR2 SMNVEV (reference sequence). The V end was cut by 6 bases, the J end by 1 base, with 9 bases between. The CDR3 sequence is CASREQGQETQYF. As DNA, the CDR3 is TGTGCCAGCAGAGAGCAGGGCCAAGAGACCCAGTACTTC.

This clone appeared a few times. CDR3 sequence: CASSQIGGTVTMSSYEQYF. The CDR3 bases are TGTGCCAGCAGCCAAATAGGCGGCACGGTTACTATGAGCTCCTACGAGCAGTACTTC. The chain joins TRBV14 to TRBJ2-7; D is ambiguous. The CDR3 is made up of 19 amino acids. The germline V gene encodes CDR1 SGHDN and CDR2 FVKESK. V gave up 2 bases and J gave up 0 bases, with 23 bases separating them.

The rearrangement links TRBV20-1 to TRBJ2-1, with D possibly TRBD1 on 6 matching bases. This CDR3 is 11 amino acids long. The V gene's germline CDR1 is DFQATT and CDR2 SNEGSKA (reference sequence). The V end was cut by 6 bases, the J end by 8 bases, with 11 bases between. CDR3 DNA sequence: TGCAGTGCCCAGGGGCGGTATGAGCAGTTCTTC. Translation gives CSAQGRYEQFF.

The chain couples TRBV9 to TRBJ2-7; possibly TRBD2 for D (6 bases). CDR1 and CDR2 (germline): SGDLS, YYNGEE. This CDR3 has 18 amino acids. V lost 0 bases and J lost 3, with 22 bases in between. The CDR3 DNA reads as TGTGCCAGCAGCGTAGGGGGCCTCCAGGGACTTATGGTCTACGAGCAGTACTTC. It translates to CASSVGGLQGLMVYEQYF. Complete variable domain (other parts from reference TRBV9 and TRBJ2-7): DSGVTQTPKHLITATGQRVTLRCSPRSGDLSVYWYQQSLDQGLQFLIQYYNGEERAKGNILERFSAQQFPDLHSELNLSSLELGDSALYFCASSVGGLQGLMVYEQYFGPGTRLTVT.

The count of this clone is one. The chain combines TRBV5-1 with TRBJ2-7, with D hard to call. Germline V gene data show CDR1 as SGHRS and CDR2 as YFSETQ. V lost 0 bases to trimming and J lost 2 bases, with 6 bases between them. The length of the CDR3 is 13 residues. The CDR3 DNA is TGCGCCAGCAGCTTGGGCGGTACCTACGAGCAGTACTTC. Amino acid sequence: CASSLGGTYEQYF.

The gene calls are TRBV6-5 and TRBJ2-5; the match to TRBD1 covers 8 bases. The junction had 9 bases not matched to a gene; V was cut back by 5 bases and J by 4 bases. CDR1 and CDR2 (germline): MNHEY, SVGAGI. The CDR3 spans 15 residues. The CDR3 loop is CASSPWTGMIETQYF. CDR3 nucleotides: TGTGCCAGCAGTCCTTGGACAGGGATGATAGAGACCCAGTACTTC.

The chain is built from TRBV15 and TRBJ1-5; 7 bases line up with TRBD1. This CDR3 has 16 amino acids. The germline V gene has CDR1 LNHNV and CDR2 YYDKDF (reference sequence). V shed 6 bases and J 3 bases; nucleotides not matched to a gene: 11. The CDR3 reads CATRRSWDSLNQPQHF. DNA of the CDR3: TGTGCCACCAGAAGAAGTTGGGACAGCCTCAATCAGCCCCAGCATTTT.

The table lists this clone with a count of one. The genes are TRBV10-3 and TRBJ1-1; 7 bases align to TRBD1. This CDR3 contains 17 residues. V shed 0 bases and J 6 bases; nucleotides not matched to a gene: 13. The germline gives CDR1 ENHRY, CDR2 SYGVKD. Here the CDR3 DNA reads TGTGCCATCAGTGAGTCGTCTTCGGCAGGGGGAAACGCTGAAGCTTTCTTT. Residues: CAISESSSAGGNAEAFF.

J is TRBJ2-7 and V is TRBV5-1; 10 bases match TRBD2. The CDR3 consists of 17 residues. Trimming took 3 bases from V and 0 from J; bases not matched to a gene: 9. Looked up from germline, CDR1 is SGHRS and CDR2 is YFSETQ. CDR3 nucleotide sequence: TGCGCCAGCAGCTCCCCAGGGCTAGCGGGAGCCTCCTACGAGCAGTACTTC. Translation: CASSSPGLAGASYEQYF.

The rearrangement joins TRBV6-5 to TRBJ2-4, with 7 positions matching TRBD2. V shed 6 bases, J shed 8 bases, and the junction held 10 bases outside the gene matches. Germline assignment: CDR1 MNHEY and CDR2 SVGAGI. The CDR3 length is 14 residues. CDR3 DNA: TGTGCCAGCAGCTCCGGGAGGACCAGGGACATTCAGTACTTC. Amino acids: CASSSGRTRDIQYF.